In its sample, the clone carrying this T cell receptor (beta chain) ranks as medium-sized. The antigen remains unidentified. All unsorted peripheral T cells were captured because whole blood was used without fractionation. This sample was taken from a study of HIV-infected patients and healthy controls. Study findings and constraints: Compared with healthy controls, HIV-infected patients showed less CDR3 sharing between individuals. Healthy controls carried many MAIT alpha-chain CDR3s, while HIV+ repertoires had few.

Reverse transcription used roughly 480 ng RNA and constant-region primers for alpha and beta. Using multiplexing indices, alpha and beta chain libraries were generated apart by chain-specific third strand synthesis. TCRdb analysed the 5' RACE reads with MiXCR anew, one entry per CDR3 protein. The sample has 15,000 to 20,000 distinct CDR3 sequences, 8% to 10% seen once. The CDR3 consists of 14 residues. Per germline, CDR1 MDHEN and CDR2 SYDVKM. V shed 7 bases and J shed 5 bases, with 17 bases lying between them. The chain has TRBV28 and TRBJ1-2; tentatively, D is TRBD1 (5 bases). Sequenced sample: blood. The clonotype originates from an adult in good health. The CDR3 coding sequence is TGTGCCAGCAATAATTTCAGGGCTCGGTATGGCTACACCTTC. Its protein is CASNNFRARYGYTF.